These T cell receptor beta chains were read from a single sample in a study of identical twins. TCRdb used MiXCR to reprocess the 5' RACE reads, holding one entry per CDR3 protein. Of hundreds of thousands of distinct CDR3 sequences in the sample, about 20% are singletons; the top ten hold about 12%. The sample also formed part of further work on T cells expressing NK-cell markers.

The material sequenced was PBMCs. The receptors come from a young woman in good health. The CDR3 runs from the conserved cysteine through the conserved F or W. D genes are given only for firm matches. The size field is filled for only some rows; it gives once, few, many or a size class.

J	D	size	V	DNA	CDR3
TRBJ2-1	TRBD2	few	TRBV15	TGTGCCACCAGCAGAGCTCTAGCGGGGGGCCAAGAGCAGTTCTTC	CATSRALAGGQEQFF
TRBJ2-7	TRBD2	few	TRBV29-1	TGCAGCGTTCTCCGGACTAGCGGGAGAGCGAGGCAGTACTTC	CSVLRTSGRARQYF
TRBJ2-1	-	few	TRBV4-2	TGTGCCAGCAACCATATGAGGATGGCGGGACGGAGAGGAAATGAGCAGTTCTTC	CASNHMRMAGRRGNEQFF
TRBJ1-1	TRBD1	many	TRBV6-6	TGTGCCAGCAATGACAGGGAAGGCACTGAAGCTTTCTTT	CASNDREGTEAFF
TRBJ2-3	-	-	TRBV14	TGTGCCAGCAGCCACCCCCTTTGGGATACGCAGTATTTT	CASSHPLWDTQYF
TRBJ1-2	-	few	TRBV5-1	TGCGCCAGCAGCTTGCCCGGCGGCGGTGGCTACACCTTC	CASSLPGGGGYTF
TRBJ1-1	-	few	TRBV7-9	TGTGCCAGCAGCTTAGAAGGACGGGGGAGAAACACTGAAGCTTTCTTT	CASSLEGRGRNTEAFF
TRBJ1-2	TRBD1	-	TRBV12-3/TRBV12-4	TGTGCCAGCAGTCCGGGACAGCTATGGGGCTACACCTTC	CASSPGQLWGYTF
TRBJ2-1	TRBD1	-	TRBV11-2	TGTGCCAGCAGCTTGGGGCCGGGACAGGCTTACAATGAGCAGTTCTTC	CASSLGPGQAYNEQFF
TRBJ2-1	-	few	TRBV6-5	TGTGCCAGCAGTTCGACTAGATTCAATGAGCAGTTCTTC	CASSSTRFNEQFF
TRBJ1-3	-	-	TRBV6-1	TGTGCCAGCAGTGAAACTGGGCGCGGAAACACCATATATTTT	CASSETGRGNTIYF
TRBJ2-7	-	-	TRBV3-1	TGTGCCAGCAGCCAAGATGATTGGGCTAGCGGGACAGGGGAGCAGTACTTC	CASSQDDWASGTGEQYF
TRBJ1-2	-	-	TRBV5-1	TGCGCCTCCAGGGTAGACAACGATGGCTACACCTTC	CASRVDNDGYTF
TRBJ2-1	-	few	TRBV7-2	TGTGCCAGCAGCTTATGGGTTGGGGTGGGTGAGCAGTTCTTC	CASSLWVGVGEQFF